Below, 10 T cell receptor beta chains from the same sample are listed, as sequenced in a study of metastatic and nonmetastatic thyroid tumors. TCRdb re-clonotyped the PCR reads through MiXCR. This sample has tens of thousands of clones, with roughly 18% found just once. No treatment of any kind had been given to any patient before thyroid surgery. The sample was adjacent normal tissue. These receptors originate from a male donor with papillary thyroid cancer or a benign thyroid nodule (not recorded which). Some clones in this sample may be carry-over from other donors' samples.

With regard to this clone: A much larger clone lies one base from this, so it may be a read error. The chain employs TRBV10-2 and TRBJ2-7; 9 nucleotides align to TRBD1. The CDR3 spans 14 residues. Germline V gene lookup returns CDR1 WSHSY and CDR2 SAAADI. CDR3 nucleotide sequence: TGCGCCGGCAGTGAGACAGGGGGGCCCTCCGAGCAGTACTTC. It translates to CAGSETGGPSEQYF.

This clone was observed many times. This rearrangement joins TRBV20-1 to TRBJ1-2; weak D call: TRBD1 (6 bases). Per the germline V gene, CDR1 is DFQATT and CDR2 is SNEGSKA (reference sequence). The CDR3 sequence is 14 residues long. Trimming left V 1 base short and J 6 bases short, with 15 bases between. The CDR3 is CSARVALAGDGYTF. DNA of the CDR3: TGCAGTGCTAGAGTTGCGCTGGCAGGGGATGGCTACACCTTC.

Only one count was recorded for this clone. The rearrangement joins TRBV11-2 to TRBJ2-7; TRBD1 or TRBD2 may be the D gene (5 bases each). The CDR3 contains 13 residues. Germline V gene lookup returns CDR1 SGHAT and CDR2 FQNNGV. V lost 1 base and J 6 bases, leaving 10 bases between the germline ends. The CDR3 loop is CASSLAGGGEQYF. The CDR3 region has the DNA TGTGCCAGCAGCTTAGCTGGGGGTGGCGAGCAGTACTTC.

This clone counts as medium-sized. The rearrangement uses TRBV5-1 and TRBJ2-2; tentative D call: TRBD2 (7 bases). In germline, CDR1 is SGHRS, CDR2 YFSETQ. Trimming removed 1 base from V and 4 bases from J, with 11 bases in between. The CDR3 totals 15 residues. CDR3 sequence reads: CASSLNGGRTGELFF. The CDR3 DNA follows: TGCGCCAGCAGCTTGAACGGGGGGCGCACCGGGGAGCTGTTTTTT.

By sample fraction, this clone is medium-sized. This sequence joins TRBV10-3 and TRBJ1-6; 11 bases line up with TRBD1. Per germline, CDR1 ENHRY and CDR2 SYGVKD. The junction had 9 bases not matched to a gene; V was cut back by 7 bases and J by 7 bases. This CDR3 region has 16 residues. The CDR3 DNA sequence: TGTGCCATCAAACCCGGGACAGGGGGTCCGAATTCACCCCTCCACTTT. Translating it yields CAIKPGTGGPNSPLHF.

This clone was observed many times. This chain links TRBV5-1 with TRBJ1-2; 7 bases are shared with TRBD1. Looked up from germline, CDR1 is SGHRS and CDR2 is YFSETQ. Trimming took 0 bases from V and 3 from J; bases not matched to a gene: 8. There are 16 residues in the CDR3. CDR3 bases: TGCGCCAGCAGCTTGGGGTCCTCCGGGACAGACTATGGCTACACCTTC. Translating it yields CASSLGSSGTDYGYTF.

This clone was detected ten times or more. The rearrangement joins TRBV4-1 to TRBJ2-1; D gene ambiguous. V lost 1 base to trimming and J lost 6 bases, with 13 bases between them. The CDR3 loop spans 15 amino acids. The V gene's germline CDR1 is MGHRA and CDR2 YSYEKL. Here the CDR3 reads CASSQGVGNSNEQFF. Written as DNA, the CDR3 is TGCGCCAGCAGCCAAGGGGTAGGGAACAGCAATGAGCAGTTCTTC.

At least ten counts were recorded for this clone. The chain employs TRBV9 and TRBJ2-1; 12 bases align to TRBD2. Germline V CDR1 and CDR2: SGDLS, YYNGEE. The CDR3 has 15 residues. V gave up 3 bases and J gave up 8 bases; unmatched junction bases: 6. The CDR3 spells CASSAPSGGAYEQFF. The DNA of the CDR3 is TGTGCCAGCAGCGCGCCTAGCGGGGGGGCTTATGAGCAGTTCTTC.

This clone came up a few times. One end of the junction varies from germline; a read error may be responsible. The chain links TRBV6-1 to TRBJ2-3; 9 positions match TRBD2. From germline, CDR1 is MNHNS and CDR2 SASEGT. The CDR3 totals 15 residues. The CDR3: CASSIAGDGTYTQYF. CDR3 in DNA: TGCGCCAGCAGTATAGCGGGGGATGGCACATATACGCAGTATTTT.

This clone was seen at least ten times. Other DNA sequences in this specimen translate into the identical CDR3. The J gene is TRBJ1-2, the V gene TRBV28, with a tentative D call TRBD1 (5 bases). The CDR3 is 13 amino acids. Trimming took 3 bases from V and 4 from J, leaving 9 bases between them. Germline CDR1 and CDR2: MDHEN and SYDVKM. DNA of the CDR3: TGTGCCAGCAGTTTGGGGACGACCTATGGCTACACCTTC. This sequence encodes CASSLGTTYGYTF.